The 12 T cell receptor beta chains below were found in one sample sequenced in a study of control samples from healthy donors and cancer patients. Here immunoSEQ multiplex PCR was the method, and the copy in TCRdb shows in-frame clones only, minus some. The sample includes 95,000 to 130,000 clones, more than 75% of them seen just once. The sequenced sample consisted of blood. These TCRs come from a woman in her 70s in good health.

The rearrangement joins TRBV28 to TRBJ2-5; D gene ambiguous. CDR1 is MDHEN and CDR2 is SYDVKM in the germline V gene. Trimming took 6 bases from V and 5 from J, leaving 7 bases between them. The CDR3 has 11 residues. The CDR3 region has the DNA TGTGCCAGCAGAGCCTTGGAGACCCAGTACTTC. It translates to CASRALETQYF.

The chain recombines TRBV3-1 (or the pseudogene TRBV3-2) with TRBJ1-1, with 8 nucleotides matching TRBD1. J was trimmed by 1 base and V by 4 bases; bases with no gene match: 8. This CDR3 spans 16 amino acids. CDR1 is LGHDT and CDR2 is YNNKEL in the germline V gene (reference sequence). DNA for the CDR3: TGTGCCAGCAGCCCCGGAGGAACAGGGGGGAACACTGAAGCTTTCTTT. As protein: CASSPGGTGGNTEAFF.

This clone was counted between two and nine times. The identical CDR3 is also encoded by other nucleotide sequences in the sample. This chain links TRBV5-1 with TRBJ2-5, with a possible D match to TRBD2 (6 bases). The V gene lost 0 bases and the J gene lost 4 bases, with 10 bases spanning the gap. The germline V gene encodes CDR1 SGHRS and CDR2 YFSETQ. The CDR3 runs 14 residues. The CDR3 region is CASSLGHGRETQYF. The DNA for the CDR3 is TGCGCCAGCAGCTTGGGGCACGGGAGAGAGACCCAGTACTTC.

The CDR3 here is CARIQPGQAVTGNQPQHF. The CDR3 region has the DNA TGTGCCAGGATTCAGCCGGGACAGGCCGTAACGGGCAATCAGCCCCAGCATTTT. This chain connects TRBV6-4 to TRBJ1-5, with 8 bases matching TRBD1. The CDR3 loop spans 18 amino acids. Germline lookup yields CDR1 MRHNA and CDR2 SNTAGT. V gave up 9 bases and J gave up 2 bases; unmatched junction bases: 18.

Here the CDR3 reads CASSSGTDNSPLHF. CDR3 bases: TGTGCCAGCAGTTCCGGGACAGATAATTCACCCCTCCACTTT. The V call is TRBV6-5, the J call TRBJ1-6; 7 positions match TRBD1. The CDR3 is 14 residues long. J gave up 5 bases and V 4 bases, and 2 bases lay outside the gene matches. From germline, CDR1 is MNHEY and CDR2 SVGAGI.

The chain links TRBV5-1 to TRBJ2-3; D perhaps matches TRBD2 (6 bases). Germline V gene data show CDR1 as SGHRS and CDR2 as YFSETQ. V lost 3 bases, J lost 0 bases, and 14 bases lay in between. This CDR3 is built from 16 residues. As DNA, the CDR3 is TGCGCCAGCAGCTCGGGGGTTAGCGGAAGCACAGATACGCAGTATTTT. It encodes CASSSGVSGSTDTQYF.

The chain carries TRBV11-1 and TRBJ2-7, with 9 bases matching TRBD1. The CDR3 loop spans 14 amino acids. V lost 5 bases, J lost 2 bases, and 4 bases stayed unmatched. Germline CDR1 SGHAT, CDR2 FQDESV (reference sequence). This chain's CDR3 is CASSVRQGAYEQYF. CDR3 coding DNA: TGTGCCAGCAGCGTTAGACAGGGGGCCTACGAGCAGTACTTC.

This clone has more than one count but fewer than ten. The CDR3, as DNA: TGCGCCAGCAGTCCTCGGGGGAACACTGAAGCTTTCTTT. Encoded protein: CASSPRGNTEAFF. The V and J genes are TRBV10-1 and TRBJ1-1; D remains ambiguous. CDR3 length: 13 residues. In germline, CDR1 is WNHNN, CDR2 SYGVQD (reference sequence). Between the trimmed V and J ends, which lost 5 bases and 1 base, there was a span of 8 bases.

This clone was counted only a few times. The sample contains more than one DNA sequence encoding this CDR3. V usage is TRBV2 and J usage is TRBJ1-1; D is uncertain. The CDR3 totals 11 residues. Germline CDR1 is SNHLY and CDR2 is FYNNEI. V shed 7 bases and J shed 1 base, with 4 bases lying between them. CDR3 DNA sequence: TGTGCCAGCACAGGGAACACTGAAGCTTTCTTT. As protein: CASTGNTEAFF. Full variable domain (remainder filled in from reference TRBV2 and TRBJ1-1): EPEVTQTPSHQVTQMGQEVILRCVPISNHLYFYWYRQILGQKVEFLVSFYNNEISEKSEIFDDQFSVERPDGSNFTLKIRSTKLEDSAMYFCASTGNTEAFFGQGTRLTVV.

This chain connects TRBV5-4 to TRBJ2-5, with 8 bases identical to TRBD2. Unmatched junction bases numbered 11, after V lost 2 bases and J lost 5 bases. This CDR3 region has 16 residues. Germline loops: CDR1 SGHNT, CDR2 YYREEE (reference sequence). CDR3 residues: CASSFGGRGAPETQYF. CDR3 nucleotides: TGTGCCAGCAGCTTCGGGGGGCGGGGGGCTCCGGAGACCCAGTACTTC.

The chain joins TRBV9 to TRBJ1-5, with 8 nucleotides matching TRBD1. With 3 bases clipped from V and 1 base from J, the junction kept 3 bases outside the gene matches. Germline lookup yields CDR1 SGDLS and CDR2 YYNGEE. This CDR3 has 15 residues. This CDR3 is CASSAGGLSNQPQHF. As DNA, the CDR3 is TGTGCCAGCAGCGCAGGGGGCTTGAGCAATCAGCCCCAGCATTTT.

Remarks on this clone: The sample has other DNA sequences that encode this CDR3 too. The genes are TRBV7-9 and TRBJ2-7; possibly TRBD2 for D (7 bases). The CDR3 is 14 residues long. CDR1 and CDR2 (germline): SEHNR, FQNEAQ (reference sequence). V lost 0 bases to trimming and J lost 6 bases, with 12 bases between them. DNA of the CDR3: TGTGCCAGCAGCTTAGCGGAGGGGGGGAGCGAGCAGTACTTC. Its translation: CASSLAEGGSEQYF.